Listed here is a single TCR beta chain. CDR1 SNHLY and CDR2 FYNNEI come from the germline V gene. With 7 bases clipped from V and 4 bases from J, the junction kept 5 bases outside the gene matches. This CDR3 has 15 residues. The record originates from a study of blood T cell repertoires in COVID-19. Data came from immunoSEQ multiplex PCR; TCRdb stores just in-frame clones and leaves some out. The data show 95,000 to 150,000 clones, 79% seen once. This TCR was sampled from a woman of 80 years or more with acute or convalescent COVID-19. This chain joins TRBV2 and TRBJ2-3; TRBD2 aligns across 13 bases. What was sequenced was peripheral blood. In DNA, the CDR3 is TGTGCCAGCAAACTCGGACTAGCGGGGGCAGATACGCAGTATTTT. As protein: CASKLGLAGADTQYF.